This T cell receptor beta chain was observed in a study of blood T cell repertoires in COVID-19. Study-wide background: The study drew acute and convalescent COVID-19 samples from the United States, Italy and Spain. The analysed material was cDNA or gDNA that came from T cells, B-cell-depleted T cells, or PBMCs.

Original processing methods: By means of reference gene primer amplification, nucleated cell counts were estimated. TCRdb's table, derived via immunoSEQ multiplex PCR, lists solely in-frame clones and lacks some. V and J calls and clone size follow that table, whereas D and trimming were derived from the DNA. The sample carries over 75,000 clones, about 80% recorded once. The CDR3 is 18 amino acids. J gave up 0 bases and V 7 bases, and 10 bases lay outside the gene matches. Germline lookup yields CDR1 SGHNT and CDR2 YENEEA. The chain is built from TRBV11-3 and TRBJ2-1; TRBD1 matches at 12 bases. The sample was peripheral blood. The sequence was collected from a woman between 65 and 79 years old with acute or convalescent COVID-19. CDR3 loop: CASILGQGAYNSYNEQFF. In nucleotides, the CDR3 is TGTGCCAGCATCTTGGGACAGGGGGCTTATAACTCCTACAATGAGCAGTTCTTC.